Listed below are T cell receptor beta chains from one sample, sequenced in a study of T cells in localized non-small cell lung cancer. TCRdb keeps only in-frame clones here, not all; method: immunoSEQ multiplex PCR. Of approximately 47,000 clones in the sample, 70% to 90% were seen once. Here the sequenced sample was PBMCs, taken before any cancer treatment. Receptors were obtained from a man between 35 and 75 years old with stage II lung adenocarcinoma. The CDR3 runs from the conserved cysteine through the conserved F or W. A D gene is named only where the DNA matches it firmly. Clone sizes are given selectively: once, few, many, or a class where the clone is expanded.

>TRBD2|-|TRBV9|TRBJ2-1
CASSDPGGPIF
TGTGCCAGCAGCGACCCGGGAGGCCCCATCTTC
>-|-|TRBV5-1|TRBJ2-3
CATRKEGSSDTQYF
TGCGCCACCCGGAAGGAGGGGAGTAGTGATACGCAGTATTTT
>-|-|TRBV27|TRBJ2-1
CASSLGSRESYNEQFF
TGTGCCAGCAGTTTAGGGAGCAGGGAATCCTACAATGAGCAGTTCTTC
>-|-|TRBV7-3|TRBJ2-1
CASSSTVGNEQFF
TGTGCCAGCAGCTCCACGGTTGGGAATGAGCAGTTCTTC
>-|-|TRBV18|TRBJ1-1
CASSPPDGSTEAFF
TGTGCCAGCTCACCCCCGGATGGGAGCACTGAAGCTTTCTTT
>-|medium-sized|TRBV6-1|TRBJ1-5
CASGSLEGADQPQHF
TGTGCCAGCGGGTCCCTAGAAGGGGCGGATCAGCCCCAGCATTTT
>-|-|TRBV6-5|TRBJ2-7
CASSYSISLHEQYF
TGTGCCAGCAGTTACTCGATATCCCTCCACGAGCAGTACTTC
>-|-|TRBV30|TRBJ1-2
CAWSPPRAEYTF
TGTGCCTGGAGTCCGCCGAGGGCGGAGTACACCTTC
>-|-|TRBV11-1|TRBJ1-6
CASSLQTLGNSPLHF
TGTGCCAGCAGCTTACAGACACTGGGGAATTCACCCCTCCACTTT
>-|-|TRBV5-1|TRBJ1-6
CASSPGGGDYNSPLHF
TGCGCCAGCAGCCCGGGAGGGGGTGACTATAATTCACCCCTCCACTTT
>-|-|TRBV19|TRBJ1-3
CASSIQGAGNTIYF
TGTGCCAGTAGTATCCAGGGTGCTGGAAACACCATATATTTT
>-|-|TRBV30|TRBJ1-5
CALDGGSNQPQHF
TGTGCTTTGGATGGGGGGAGCAATCAGCCCCAGCATTTT
>TRBD1|-|TRBV28|TRBJ1-2
CASDRGVAGYTF
TGTGCCAGCGACAGGGGGGTTGCCGGCTACACCTTC
>-|-|TRBV27|TRBJ1-5
CASSFRDSNQPQHF
TGTGCCAGCAGTTTTCGTGACAGCAATCAGCCCCAGCATTTT
>-|-|TRBV7-8|TRBJ2-7
CASSLTASYEQYF
TGTGCCAGCAGCTTAACGGCCAGCTACGAGCAGTACTTC
>-|-|TRBV5-1|TRBJ1-1
CASSLVWGRSNTEAFF
TGCGCCAGCAGCTTGGTATGGGGCAGGTCGAACACTGAAGCTTTCTTT
>-|-|TRBV6-1|TRBJ1-5
CASTSSIDQPQHF
TGTGCCAGCACATCCAGTATCGATCAGCCCCAGCATTTT
>TRBD2|-|TRBV6-1|TRBJ2-3
CASSETLTGTSGATDTQYF
TGTGCCAGCAGTGAGACCCTTACCGGGACTAGCGGGGCCACAGATACGCAGTATTTT
>TRBD1|medium-sized|TRBV5-1|TRBJ1-2
CASSIGQGGIGGYTF
TGCGCCAGCAGCATAGGACAGGGGGGAATTGGTGGCTACACCTTC
>-|-|TRBV9|TRBJ1-5
CASSVGAGRGQPQHF
TGTGCCAGCAGCGTAGGGGCAGGGAGAGGTCAGCCCCAGCATTTT
>-|once|TRBV19|TRBJ1-5
CASSEQQDSNQPQHF
TGTGCCAGTAGTGAACAGCAAGATAGCAATCAGCCCCAGCATTTT
>-|-|TRBV5-5|TRBJ1-1
CASSLVGRSTEAFF
TGTGCCAGCAGCTTGGTAGGGCGGAGCACTGAAGCTTTCTTT
>-|-|TRBV5-6|TRBJ2-5
CASSFSGTPETQYF
TGTGCCAGCAGCTTCTCCGGGACTCCAGAGACCCAGTACTTC
>-|-|TRBV4-1|TRBJ1-3
CASSQTAAAGNTIYF
TGCGCCAGCAGCCAAACAGCCGCAGCTGGGAACACCATATATTTT
>TRBD1|-|TRBV5-8|TRBJ1-6
CASSLGQGYRSPLHF
TGTGCCAGCAGCTTGGGACAGGGTTACCGTTCACCCCTCCACTTT
>TRBD1|once|TRBV25-1|TRBJ1-4
CASSNPGTGVGTNEKLFF
TGTGCCAGCAGTAACCCCGGGACAGGGGTGGGGACTAATGAAAAACTGTTTTTT
>TRBD1|-|TRBV4-2|TRBJ2-6
CASSDYRGPGANVLTF
TGTGCCAGCAGCGACTACAGGGGCCCTGGGGCCAACGTCCTGACTTTC
>-|-|TRBV19|TRBJ1-3
CASSDPTVISGNTIYF
TGTGCCAGTAGTGATCCTACAGTCATCTCTGGAAACACCATATATTTT
>TRBD1|once|TRBV19|TRBJ1-5
CASSLSGGTNQPQHF
TGTGCCAGTAGTTTATCAGGGGGGACGAATCAGCCCCAGCATTTT
>-|-|TRBV10-1|TRBJ2-5
CASSESSELGTGTQYF
TGCGCCAGCAGTGAGTCGAGTGAGTTAGGCACAGGGACCCAGTACTTC
>TRBD1|-|TRBV10-1|TRBJ2-1
CASSESSGQGYNEQFF
TGCGCCAGCAGTGAGTCGTCGGGACAGGGGTATAATGAGCAGTTCTTC
>TRBD1|once|TRBV6-5|TRBJ1-2
CASRAGTGDGYTF
TGTGCCAGCCGCGCCGGAACAGGGGATGGCTACACCTTC
>-|-|TRBV5-5|TRBJ1-2
CASSLDYRPSVRAYTF
TGTGCCAGCAGCTTGGATTATCGGCCGTCCGTGCGAGCCTACACCTTC
>-|-|TRBV5-1|TRBJ1-4
CASSLERTSEKLFF
TGCGCCAGCAGCTTGGAGAGGACATCCGAAAAACTGTTTTTT
>TRBD1|-|TRBV25-1|TRBJ2-3
CASSDFRQGGTDTQYF
TGTGCCAGCAGTGACTTCAGACAGGGAGGCACAGATACGCAGTATTTT
>-|-|TRBV28|TRBJ1-1
CASSLGSGYRKEAFF
TGTGCCAGCAGCCTAGGTTCAGGATATCGCAAAGAAGCTTTCTTT
>-|-|TRBV28|TRBJ2-5
CASSFQGRDGETQYF
TGTGCCAGCAGTTTTCAGGGGCGAGATGGAGAGACCCAGTACTTC
>TRBD2|-|TRBV4-1|TRBJ2-1
CASSQLSGGLMSSYNEQFF
TGCGCCAGCAGCCAACTTAGCGGGGGCCTCATGAGCTCCTACAATGAGCAGTTCTTC
>-|-|TRBV2|TRBJ2-5
CAGGHLQETQYF
TGTGCCGGAGGACACCTCCAAGAGACCCAGTACTTC
>-|-|TRBV6-1|TRBJ1-2
CASSREVDYGYTF
TGTGCCAGCAGTAGGGAAGTGGACTATGGCTACACCTTC
>TRBD1|-|TRBV9|TRBJ1-1
CASSTGQGNTEAFF
TGTGCCAGCAGCACGGGACAGGGGAACACTGAAGCTTTCTTT
>-|once|TRBV7-6|TRBJ2-5
CASSPLTSPGETQYF
TGTGCCAGCAGCCCCTTAACTAGCCCGGGGGAGACCCAGTACTTC
>TRBD2|once|TRBV19|TRBJ2-3
CASRVNGRTDTQYF
TGTGCCAGTAGGGTGAACGGGAGGACAGATACGCAGTATTTT
>-|-|TRBV19|TRBJ1-1
CASSEQLNTEAFF
TGTGCCAGTAGCGAACAGCTGAACACTGAAGCTTTCTTT
>TRBD1|-|TRBV5-1|TRBJ2-5
CASSWGQGETQYF
TGCGCCAGCAGCTGGGGACAGGGCGAGACCCAGTACTTC